These 9 T cell receptor beta chains came from one sample sequenced in a study of T cells after yellow fever vaccination (dated by TCRdb to about 2019). This specimen's treatment or condition label, interpreted: live attenuated yellow fever vaccine strain. Library preparation employed 5' RACE. Sequencing took place on an Illumina NovaSeq 6000. TCRdb reran the public reads through fastp at Q25 and MiXCR, keeping productive beta chains. Identical CDR3 protein sequences are pooled into one entry, listed with their most common genes and DNA. The sample table records some 300,000 distinct CDR3 sequences; 8.7% of these occur just once. About 3.7% of the sample rests with the top ten. Sequenced material: CD4+ T cells sorted from PBMCs, taken 5 days after the yellow fever booster vaccination. Receptors were obtained from a young man who received the YFV17D yellow fever vaccine.

V and J are TRBV7-9 and TRBJ2-5; D is undetermined. This CDR3 is 15 amino acids long. V shed 4 bases and J shed 5 bases, with 17 bases lying between them. Germline V CDR1 and CDR2: SEHNR, FQNEAQ (reference sequence). CDR3 in DNA: TGTGCCAGCAGCTCCCCTTCGAGGCTGGGGGAGACCCAGTACTTC. Translation: CASSSPSRLGETQYF.

This clonotype was recorded a few times. J is TRBJ2-2 and V is TRBV5-5; either TRBD1 or TRBD2 may supply D (5 bases each). This CDR3 contains 19 residues. Trimming took 3 bases from V and 0 from J, leaving 21 bases between them. Germline V lookup: CDR1 SGHKS, CDR2 YYEKEE (reference sequence). CDR3 coding DNA: TGTGCCAGCAGCTGGAGACCGGGACGGATTCACCCGAACACCGGGGAGCTGTTTTTT. As protein: CASSWRPGRIHPNTGELFF.

Many counts were recorded for this clonotype. This chain connects TRBV4-1 to TRBJ1-1; D remains unclear. CDR1 MGHRA and CDR2 YSYEKL come from the germline V gene. V lost 2 bases and J 4 bases, leaving 8 bases between the germline ends. This CDR3 is built from 13 residues. CDR3 sequence: CASSQFVITEAFF. The DNA for the CDR3 is TGCGCCAGCAGCCAATTCGTTATCACTGAAGCTTTCTTT.

About this clonotype: A much more abundant neighbour one base away suggests this may be a read error. The chain carries TRBV20-1 and TRBJ2-3; D is undetermined. CDR1 is DFQATT, CDR2 SNEGSKA, per germline (reference sequence). The CDR3 has 12 residues. CDR3 nucleotides: TGCAGTGGACGCTTTAACACAGATACGCATTATTTT. This gives the protein CSGRFNTDTHYF.

This clonotype has just a few counts. The chain combines TRBV5-1 with TRBJ1-6; 7 bases align to TRBD1. V gave up 4 bases and J gave up 7 bases; unmatched junction bases: 8. This CDR3 has 15 residues. Looked up from germline, CDR1 is SGHRS and CDR2 is YFSETQ. The CDR3 reads CASSRPGQDNSPLHF. The DNA of the CDR3 is TGCGCCAGCAGCCGCCCAGGACAGGACAATTCACCCCTCCACTTT.

The V and J genes are TRBV3-1 and TRBJ2-7; no firm D call. Looked up from germline, CDR1 is LGHDT and CDR2 is YNNKEL (reference sequence). The CDR3 length is 14 residues. Trimming shortened V by 1 base and J by 7 bases, and 14 bases separated the two germline ends. CDR3 nucleotide sequence: TGTGCCAGCAGCCAAGTGGCTACAGAGTTGGAGCAGTACTTC. It yields the protein CASSQVATELEQYF.

This chain uses TRBV29-1 with TRBJ1-1, with no clear D. The germline CDR1 and CDR2 sequences are SQVTM and ANQGSEA. The CDR3 contains 14 residues. Trimming removed 4 bases from V and 4 bases from J, with 16 bases in between. The CDR3 sequence: CSVGAFRDFTEAFF. The CDR3 region has the DNA TGCAGCGTTGGGGCGTTTAGGGATTTCACTGAAGCTTTCTTT.

J is TRBJ2-1 and V is TRBV6-2 or TRBV6-3; 7 bases align to TRBD2. The trim removed 6 bases at V and 5 bases at J, leaving 7 bases unmatched. Germline V gene data show CDR1 as MNHEY and CDR2 as SVGEGT. This CDR3 contains 14 residues. The CDR3 bases are TGTGCCAGCAGCAAAACTAGCGTGGACAATGAGCAGTTCTTC. Protein sequence: CASSKTSVDNEQFF.

The chain has TRBV20-1 and TRBJ1-6; TRBD1 matches 7 bases. V lost 1 base to trimming and J lost 2 bases; unmatched junction nucleotides: 5. Germline V gene lookup returns CDR1 DFQATT and CDR2 SNEGSKA (reference sequence). This CDR3 comprises 16 residues. Written as DNA, the CDR3 is TGCAGTGCTAGAGGCAGGGGGTCGACCTATAATTCACCCCTCCACTTT. Translation gives CSARGRGSTYNSPLHF.